The present entry profiles one T cell receptor beta chain with its context. The antigen is undetermined. The data stem from a study of T cell responses to AZD1222 COVID-19 vaccine. Libraries were prepared by immunoSEQ multiplex PCR; TCRdb keeps only in-frame clonotypes and omits some of them. The table lists around 200,000 clones, 94% of them singletons. Germline V lookup: CDR1 KGHDR, CDR2 SFDVKD. V was trimmed by 0 bases and J by 0 bases, leaving 2 bases between them. This CDR3 is 14 amino acids long. Whole-study findings and limits: The donor group comprised mostly white British people and more females; the analysis possibly underestimated clonal diversity.

Second-dose groups at about 4 or about 12 weeks were pooled. The source material was peripheral blood, sampled 28 days after the second AZD1222 dose. The TCR sequence derives from an adult who received the AZD1222 COVID-19 vaccine. The V and J genes are TRBV24-1 and TRBJ1-5, with D unresolved. CDR3 bases: TGTGCCACCAGTGATTTGAATAGCAATCAGCCCCAGCATTTT. Amino acid sequence: CATSDLNSNQPQHF.